This T cell receptor (beta chain) was captured by sequencing in a study of vaccination effects on CD4 cells after COVID-19. Study findings and constraints: The study had few convalescent patients and no early post-infection timepoints.

On this clone itself: Its cognate antigen is unknown.

The CDR3 sequence is 15 residues long. The V gene end was trimmed by 4 bases and the J gene end by 4 bases; junction bases not matched to a gene: 9. Germline CDR1 SGHRS, CDR2 YFSETQ. Prior to sequencing, the ViraFEST assay stimulated PBMC with viral peptide pools, which expanded the antigen-specific CD4+ T cells. Having been cultured for about ten days, the cells underwent CD4+ T cell isolation. Participants received two doses of either the BNT162b2 or mRNA-1273 vaccine. Prior SARS-CoV-2 infection was absent in the vaccine recipients, as shown by negative nucleocapsid antibodies. Each well held some 2 million PBMC cultured with roughly 10 ug/ml peptides and 10 IU/ml IL-2. The table came from immunoSEQ multiplex PCR; TCRdb's copy has only in-frame clones and leaves some out. Among tens of thousands of clones, 74% were seen once, and the ten largest hold roughly 1.6%.

The sequenced sample was CD4+ T cells from PBMCs cultured with HCoV-229E spike peptides, obtained after COVID-19 vaccination. The receptor was isolated from a human donor who received a COVID-19 vaccine. V usage is TRBV5-1 and J usage is TRBJ2-5, with 8 nucleotides matching TRBD1. The CDR3 sequence is CASSENPDRAETQYF. In DNA, the CDR3 is TGCGCCAGCAGCGAAAATCCGGACAGGGCAGAGACCCAGTACTTC.